One sample yielded the 30 T cell receptor beta chains listed below, sequenced in a study of T cells in Graves' hyperthyroidism and ophthalmopathy. It was RNA transcripts that yielded the amplified TCR beta CDR3 regions. First-round RT-PCR targeting the TCR CDR3 was performed with the HTBI primer set. From the multiplex PCR reads, TCRdb called clonotypes with MiXCR, one entry per CDR3 protein. The sample carries fewer than 110,000 distinct CDR3 sequences, about 45% recorded once. Sequenced material: blood. These receptors were obtained from a man in his forties or fifties with Graves' hyperthyroidism.

V gene TRBV2 combines with J gene TRBJ1-6; 9 nucleotides match TRBD1. The CDR3 runs 13 residues. The junction had 10 bases not matched to a gene; V was cut back by 7 bases and J by 15 bases. Germline assignment: CDR1 SNHLY and CDR2 FYNNEI. CDR3 nucleotides: TGTGCCAGCACCCGGGACAGGGCTTCTGGCCTCCACTTT. The encoded protein is CASTRDRASGLHF.

The J gene is TRBJ2-2, the V gene TRBV7-9; TRBD1 agrees at 7 bases. The J segment lost 8 bases and the V segment lost 5 bases, leaving 2 bases of the junction unmatched. There are 12 residues in the CDR3. Germline V gene data show CDR1 as SEHNR and CDR2 as FQNEAQ (reference sequence). The CDR3 loop reads CASSPGQGELFF. The CDR3 DNA is TGTGCCAGCAGCCCGGGACAGGGGGAGCTGTTTTTT.

The V gene is TRBV7-2, the J gene TRBJ1-1, with D hard to call. The germline V gene has CDR1 SGHTA and CDR2 FQGNSA. CDR3 size: 12 residues. Trimming stripped 3 bases from V and 5 bases from J, with 7 bases between. CDR3 sequence (DNA): TGTGCCAGCAGCTTTTTCCAGACTGAAGCTTTCTTT. It translates to CASSFFQTEAFF. Using reference TRBV7-2 and TRBJ1-1 for the parts outside the CDR3, the full variable domain is GAGVSQSPSNKVTEKGKDVELRCDPISGHTALYWYRQSLGQGLEFLIYFQGNSAPDKSGLPSDRFSAERTGGSVSTLTIQRTQQEDSAVYLCASSFFQTEAFFGQGTRLTVV.

As concerns this clonotype: The junction differs from germline at one of its ends, possibly a read error. This chain joins TRBV10-3 and TRBJ2-7; 10 bases are a match to TRBD1. Per germline, CDR1 ENHRY and CDR2 SYGVKD. This CDR3 has 14 residues. CDR3 residues: CAISEGTGDVEQYF. CDR3 nucleotide sequence: TGTGCCATTAGTGAAGGGACAGGGGATGTCGAGCAGTACTTC.

With regard to this clonotype: Just one base apart from a much larger clone, this may be a read error. Without the conserved terminal phenylalanine or tryptophan, this CDR3 likely stems from a read error. This sequence joins TRBV5-1 and TRBJ2-5, with 9 bases matching TRBD2. The CDR3 runs to 15 residues. J was trimmed by 1 base and V by 4 bases; bases with no gene match: 5. Germline lookup yields CDR1 SGHRS and CDR2 YFSETQ. The CDR3 spells CASSQERGAQETQYL. For the CDR3, the DNA is TGCGCCAGCAGCCAAGAGCGGGGGGCCCAAGAGACCCAGTACCTC.

The CDR3 DNA reads TGCAGCGTTGACGGGGGCCGAACGGGCTACACCTTC. Protein product: CSVDGGRTGYTF. V and J are TRBV29-1 and TRBJ1-2; a weak D match, TRBD1 (6 bases). The germline V gene has CDR1 SQVTM and CDR2 ANQGSEA. The CDR3 is made up of 12 amino acids. Trimming stripped 3 bases from V and 8 bases from J, with 13 bases between.

This clonotype was observed at least ten times. The rearrangement uses TRBV5-4 and TRBJ2-3; 7 bases agree with TRBD2. This CDR3 has 15 residues. With 2 bases clipped from V and 4 bases from J, the junction kept 7 bases outside the gene matches. Germline V lookup: CDR1 SGHNT, CDR2 YYREEE (reference sequence). CDR3: CASSFLGGRADTQYF. As DNA, the CDR3 is TGTGCCAGCAGCTTTCTGGGGGGGAGGGCAGATACGCAGTATTTT.

This clonotype was counted only a few times. A clone one base away is much larger, so this may be a read error. The rearrangement joins TRBV12-3 or TRBV12-4 to TRBJ2-7; possibly TRBD2 for D (5 bases). CDR3 length equals 14 residues. V was clipped by 8 bases and J by 2 bases, with 16 bases between them. The CDR3 spells CASLGSSTPYEQYF. The CDR3 region has the DNA TGTGCCAGCCTTGGGTCTAGCACGCCCTACGAGCAGTACTTC.

At least ten counts were recorded for this clonotype. The CDR3, as DNA: TGTGCCAGCAGCTTAGATCATGTCGGCACGGCCTATGGCTACACCTTC. Its translation is CASSLDHVGTAYGYTF. This sequence joins TRBV11-2 and TRBJ1-2; D is unclear. This CDR3 has 16 residues. V was shortened by 0 bases and J by 4 bases, with 15 bases between the two germline ends. Germline V gene data show CDR1 as SGHAT and CDR2 as FQNNGV.

This clonotype occurred many times. The chain has TRBV7-8 and TRBJ2-5; 7 nucleotides match TRBD1. Germline V lookup: CDR1 SGHVS, CDR2 FQNEAQ. Trimming at V came to 3 bases and at J to 5 bases, leaving 6 bases not matched to a gene. CDR3 length: 14 amino acids. As DNA, the CDR3 is TGTGCCAGCAGCTTCCTAACAGGGGAGGAGACCCAGTACTTC. Translated: CASSFLTGEETQYF.

The chain uses TRBV7-2 and TRBJ2-5; 8 nucleotides match TRBD2. The CDR3 spans 15 residues. The V gene's germline CDR1 is SGHTA and CDR2 FQGNSA. J lost 4 bases, V lost 5 bases, and 9 bases had no gene match. CDR3 coding DNA: TGTGCCAGCAGCCTCCGGGAGGGCCGGGGAGAGACCCAGTACTTC. Its translation: CASSLREGRGETQYF.

This clonotype was counted many times. The gene calls are TRBV6-6 and TRBJ2-5, with 16 positions matching TRBD2. Trimming cost V 2 bases and J 2 bases; bases outside gene matches: 8. CDR3 length: 19 residues. The germline CDR1 and CDR2 sequences are MNHNY and SVGAGI (reference sequence). CDR3 loop: CASSYTPGLAGGVQETQYF. The CDR3 region has the DNA TGTGCCAGCAGTTACACGCCGGGACTAGCGGGGGGGGTTCAAGAGACCCAGTACTTC.

This clonotype came up many times. The chain uses TRBV5-4 and TRBJ1-1; D possibly corresponds to TRBD1 (5 bases). V dropped 4 bases and J dropped 5 bases, with 18 bases sitting between them. CDR1 is SGHNT and CDR2 is YYREEE in the germline V gene (reference sequence). CDR3 length: 15 residues. CDR3 loop: CASSPRRGGGTEAFF. Written as DNA, the CDR3 is TGTGCCAGCAGCCCTCGGAGAGGCGGGGGGACTGAAGCTTTCTTT.

This chain uses TRBV7-9 with TRBJ1-6; 10 nucleotides agree with TRBD1. Germline V gives CDR1 SEHNR, CDR2 FQNEAQ (reference sequence). The V gene end was trimmed by 1 base and the J gene end by 2 bases; junction bases not matched to a gene: 5. The CDR3 runs to 18 residues. The CDR3 sequence: CASSLVGTGVTYNSPLHF. The CDR3 coding sequence is TGTGCCAGCAGCTTAGTGGGGACAGGGGTTACCTATAATTCACCCCTCCACTTT.

This clonotype came up many times. Here the CDR3 reads CASLRGGNFQETQYF. CDR3 nucleotide sequence: TGTGCCAGCCTTCGTGGTGGGAATTTCCAAGAGACCCAGTACTTC. The genes are TRBV2 and TRBJ2-5; no definite D call. This CDR3 has 15 amino acids. V shed 8 bases and J shed 1 base, with 17 bases lying between them. Germline V gene data show CDR1 as SNHLY and CDR2 as FYNNEI.

The chain combines TRBV20-1 with TRBJ1-5, with D tentatively TRBD1 (5 bases). The CDR3 has 14 residues. Germline V gives CDR1 DFQATT, CDR2 SNEGSKA (reference sequence). With 0 bases removed from V and 14 bases from J, the gap between germline ends came to 20 bases. The CDR3 region has the DNA TGCAGTGCTAGAGATCTAACCGGGGCTGACTACGAGCATTTT. It specifies CSARDLTGADYEHF.

V is TRBV24-1 and J is TRBJ2-3; 8 nucleotides agree with TRBD1. The CDR3 has 13 residues. V dropped 6 bases and J dropped 4; count of bases not matched to a gene: 2. Germline CDR1 and CDR2: KGHDR and SFDVKD. The CDR3 DNA reads as TGTGCCACCAGTCCGGGACAGGCAGATACGCAGTATTTT. Translation: CATSPGQADTQYF.

The V call is TRBV28, the J call TRBJ2-3; TRBD1 matches 8 bases. The V gene end was trimmed by 4 bases and the J gene end by 2 bases; junction bases not matched to a gene: 5. The germline V gene has CDR1 MDHEN and CDR2 SYDVKM. The CDR3 covers 15 residues. The chain's CDR3 is CASSSRTGTTDTQYF. CDR3 in DNA: TGTGCCAGCAGTTCCCGGACAGGGACCACAGATACGCAGTATTTT. The full variable domain, rest sourced from reference TRBV28 and TRBJ2-3, is DVKVTQSSRYLVKRTGEKVFLECVQDMDHENMFWYRQDPGLGLRLIYFSYDVKMKEKGDIPEGYSVSREKKERFSLILESASTNQTSMYLCASSSRTGTTDTQYFGPGTRLTVL.

The rearrangement joins TRBV9 to TRBJ2-1; tentatively, D is TRBD2 (7 bases). The V end lost 0 bases, the J end lost 7 bases, and 14 bases lay between the germline ends. CDR1 and CDR2 (germline): SGDLS, YYNGEE. This CDR3 contains 15 residues. As DNA, the CDR3 is TGTGCCAGCAGCGTAGAGGGGGGGCCTTGGAATGAGCAGTTCTTC. This translates into CASSVEGGPWNEQFF.

A word on this clonotype: At one end, the junction sequence differs from germline, possibly due to a read error. The chain recombines TRBV9 with TRBJ2-2; no clear D gene. Germline V gives CDR1 SGDLS, CDR2 YYNGEE. This CDR3 has 14 residues. The CDR3 nucleotides read TGTGCCAGCAGCCCCGACCCGAACACCAGGGAGCTGTTTTTT. It translates to CASSPDPNTRELFF.

This clonotype was detected ten times or more. This sequence joins TRBV7-9 and TRBJ2-2; either TRBD1 or TRBD2 may supply D (5 bases each). CDR1 SEHNR and CDR2 FQNEAQ come from the germline V gene (reference sequence). CDR3 length: 15 residues. Trimming cost V 6 bases and J 5 bases, with 16 bases left between them. The CDR3 region has the DNA TGTGCCAGCAGGCCTGGGACCGCTTGGACCGGGGAGCTGTTTTTT. Amino acids: CASRPGTAWTGELFF.

This sequence joins TRBV24-1 and TRBJ2-4; 14 nucleotides match TRBD2. V was clipped by 3 bases and J by 8 bases; unmatched bases: 20. The germline CDR1 and CDR2 sequences are KGHDR and SFDVKD. The CDR3 length is 21 residues. The CDR3 protein is CATSDTSRDRRLAGGPDIQYF. CDR3 DNA sequence: TGTGCCACCAGTGATACATCTCGGGACAGGAGACTAGCGGGAGGGCCCGACATTCAGTACTTC.

In this sample, this clonotype turned up many times. J is TRBJ1-4 and V is TRBV10-3; tentatively, D is TRBD1 (6 bases). Germline assignment: CDR1 ENHRY and CDR2 SYGVKD. This CDR3 contains 14 residues. The V and J ends lost 4 bases and 7 bases respectively, with 13 bases between them. CDR3 region: CAISGGQVGEKLFF. CDR3 nucleotide sequence: TGTGCCATCAGTGGGGGACAAGTAGGTGAAAAACTGTTTTTT.

The chain carries TRBV10-3 and TRBJ2-7; 7 positions agree with TRBD2. This CDR3 comprises 13 residues. Unmatched junction bases numbered 2, after V lost 2 bases and J lost 4 bases. Germline CDR1 reads ENHRY; CDR2 reads SYGVKD. CDR3 in DNA: TGTGCCATCAGTGAGCCGGGAGGATACGAGCAGTACTTC. It is translated as CAISEPGGYEQYF.

This clonotype has ten or more counts. The chain links TRBV6-5 to TRBJ2-7; 12 bases are a match to TRBD1. CDR1 is MNHEY, CDR2 SVGAGI, per germline. V was clipped by 6 bases and J by 6 bases; unmatched bases: 6. This CDR3 is built from 14 residues. CDR3 bases: TGTGCCAGCAGCATGGGACAGGGGGCGAGCGAGCAGTACTTC. Protein: CASSMGQGASEQYF.

The table lists this clonotype with many counts. J is TRBJ2-5 and V is TRBV20-1; D is undetermined. Germline CDR1 reads DFQATT; CDR2 reads SNEGSKA (reference sequence). There are 11 residues in the CDR3. The V and J ends lost 6 bases and 4 bases respectively, with 9 bases between them. CDR3 sequence: CSALNGETQYF. In DNA, the CDR3 is TGCAGTGCCCTAAATGGAGAGACCCAGTACTTC.

This clonotype showed up many times. The CDR3 sequence is CASSESPSGRGEQYF. The CDR3 coding sequence is TGTGCCAGCAGTGAATCTCCTAGCGGGAGAGGGGAGCAGTACTTC. The chain employs TRBV6-1 and TRBJ2-7, with 10 bases fitting TRBD2. V trimming: 2 bases; J trimming: 7 bases; junction bases outside the gene matches: 8. The length of the CDR3 is 15 residues. The germline gives CDR1 MNHNS, CDR2 SASEGT.

In the case of this clonotype: A read error may account for a junction end that differs from germline. The J gene is TRBJ2-7, the V gene TRBV10-2; TRBD1 might be the D (6 bases). The germline gives CDR1 WSHSY, CDR2 SAAADI. The CDR3 contains 16 residues. The CDR3 protein is CASSQGTRDQPNEQYF. The DNA of the CDR3 is TGTGCCAGCAGCCAGGGGACCCGGGACCAGCCCAACGAGCAGTACTTC.

This clonotype was counted ten times or more. This CDR3 is CASSSLDGPYEQYF. The CDR3 nucleotides are TGCGCCAGCAGCTCCTTGGACGGACCCTACGAGCAGTACTTC. J is TRBJ2-7 and V is TRBV5-1, with D uncertain. Germline V CDR1 and CDR2: SGHRS, YFSETQ. The CDR3 is 14 residues long. V was cut by 3 bases and J by 2 bases, with 12 bases left in between.

This clonotype was found many times. The rearrangement uses TRBV9 and TRBJ1-2, with 8 bases lining up with TRBD1. The CDR3 loop spans 14 amino acids. V was pared by 4 bases and J by 5 bases, with 7 bases of the junction left unmatched. Germline CDR1 reads SGDLS; CDR2 reads YYNGEE. The CDR3 here is CASSPTTGEYGYTF. The CDR3 DNA reads as TGTGCCAGCAGCCCTACGACAGGGGAGTATGGCTACACCTTC.